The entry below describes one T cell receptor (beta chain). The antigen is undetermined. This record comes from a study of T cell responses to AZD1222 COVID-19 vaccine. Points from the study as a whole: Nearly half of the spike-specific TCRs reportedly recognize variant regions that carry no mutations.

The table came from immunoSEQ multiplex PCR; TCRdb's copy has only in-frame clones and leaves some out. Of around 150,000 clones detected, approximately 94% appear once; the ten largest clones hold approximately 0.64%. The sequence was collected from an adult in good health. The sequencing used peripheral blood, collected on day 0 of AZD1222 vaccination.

The CDR3 region has the DNA TGTGCCAGCAGTTCAACATCGAACACCGGGGAGCTGTTTTTT. Its protein product is CASSSTSNTGELFF. The V gene is TRBV6-5, the J gene TRBJ2-2, with D hard to call. The CDR3 contains 14 residues. The germline V gene encodes CDR1 MNHEY and CDR2 SVGAGI. V shed 4 bases and J shed 0 bases, with 6 bases lying between them.